A selection of T cell receptor beta chains follows, all from one sample in a study of T-cell memory formation after mild COVID-19. Each CDR3 protein gets one entry after TCRdb re-called the 5' RACE reads with MiXCR. The sample has more than 350,000 distinct CDR3 sequences; more than 15% are singletons. Sequences were obtained from PBMCs or a T cell subset sorted from them (not recorded which). These receptors were taken from a man between 18 and 35 years old who had mild COVID-19 (a few samples of this study predate the infection). Cell type and time point are not known. The CDR3 runs from the conserved cysteine through the conserved F or W. The D gene is left open where the match is weak. Part of the rows lack a size; the others show once, few, many or a class for expanded clones.

D	J	V	size	DNA	CDR3
TRBD2	TRBJ2-5	TRBV11-2	-	TGTGCCAGCAGATATACAGGGGCGGGGGGGCCCCAAGAGACCCAGTACTTC	CASRYTGAGGPQETQYF
-	TRBJ2-5	TRBV21-1	few	TGTGCCAGCAGCAAGGGGGTACCGCGGACCCAGTACTTC	CASSKGVPRTQYF
-	TRBJ1-1	TRBV7-9	once	TGTGCCAGCAGCTTACGGGGGGACCCGCACACTGAAGCTTTCTTT	CASSLRGDPHTEAFF
-	TRBJ2-7	TRBV7-9	few	TGTGCCAGCAGCTTCGCGGACCGGATCTACGAGCAGTACTTC	CASSFADRIYEQYF
-	TRBJ2-7	TRBV6-5	-	TGTGCCAGCAGTTACTCGATTCTGAGCTACGAGCAGTACTTC	CASSYSILSYEQYF
-	TRBJ2-3	TRBV29-1	-	TGCAGCGTTGAGAAGGGGCTCACAGATACGCAGTATTTT	CSVEKGLTDTQYF
TRBD2	TRBJ2-2	TRBV7-3	few	TGTGCCAGCAGCTACCGTGCCGGGGGGGGCCATCCCGGGGAGCTGTTTTTT	CASSYRAGGGHPGELFF
TRBD2	TRBJ2-1	TRBV15	few	TGTGCCACCAGCACAAGAAGGCGGACTAGCGGCTACAATGAGCAGTTCTTC	CATSTRRRTSGYNEQFF
-	TRBJ2-2	TRBV29-1	-	TGCAGCGTGGGCCGGACACTCACCGGGGAGCTGTTTTTT	CSVGRTLTGELFF
-	TRBJ2-2	TRBV7-3	few	TGTGCCAGCGCCGAAAGGCCCGGGGAGCTGTTTTTT	CASAERPGELFF
TRBD2	TRBJ2-1	TRBV5-6	once	TGTGCCAGCAGTCTCGGGACTAGCGGACACAATGAGCAGTTCTTC	CASSLGTSGHNEQFF
TRBD2	TRBJ2-5	TRBV4-3	-	TGCGCCAGCAGCCAAGGTAGCGGGAAAGAGACCCAGTACTTC	CASSQGSGKETQYF
-	TRBJ2-5	TRBV7-9	-	TGTGCCAGCAGCATAATAGCGGTCCAAGAGACCCAGTACTTC	CASSIIAVQETQYF
-	TRBJ1-2	TRBV21-1	few	TGTGCCAGCAGGGACAGGCCGCGGGGTGGCTACACCTTC	CASRDRPRGGYTF
TRBD1	TRBJ1-4	TRBV4-3	-	TGCGCCAGCAGCCAGGGGGTTAGTCAGGGGGCGCCTGAAAAACTGTTTTTT	CASSQGVSQGAPEKLFF